Included here is one T cell receptor beta chain sequence, with context. Its antigen is not identified. The data were obtained in a study of CD8+ T cells in alopecia areata. Study-wide findings and caveats: With one nonresponder, baseline CD8+ expansion's link to response remains uncertain. Many expanded lesional clones persisted in scalp and blood during tofacitinib treatment.

Extracted RNA was reverse transcribed into cDNA, the sequencing template. Produced via immunoSEQ multiplex PCR; TCRdb's table is partial and in-frame only. The table lists 150,000 to 200,000 clones, roughly 63% of them singletons. V was pared by 3 bases and J by 3 bases, with 6 bases between. This CDR3 has 14 amino acids. Germline V lookup: CDR1 LGHNA, CDR2 YNFKEQ. Treatment specified: oral pan-JAK inhibitor, 5-10 mg twice daily. The material sequenced was CD4+ T cells sorted from blood, taken at approximately week 55, from a patient treated with tofacitinib. This TCR was recovered from a human donor with alopecia areata. The chain has TRBV4-2 and TRBJ1-6; D gene ambiguous. CDR3 in DNA: TGTGCCAGCAGCCAGGCCCACTATAATTCACCCCTCCACTTT. Translation gives CASSQAHYNSPLHF.